Below are 16 T cell receptor beta chains sequenced from a single sample in a study of cytomegalovirus exposure and HLA in healthy donors. Produced via immunoSEQ multiplex PCR; TCRdb's table is partial and in-frame only. The sample has 150,000 to 200,000 clones; about nine tenths are singletons. Sequencing was done on a sample of PBMCs. Source of these receptors: a woman aged 25 to 39 in good health and CMV-seronegative.

This chain links TRBV15 with TRBJ1-3; D unclear. Trimming removed 0 bases at V and 0 bases at J, with 6 bases between. The CDR3 consists of 15 residues. Looked up from germline, CDR1 is LNHNV and CDR2 is YYDKDF (reference sequence). The CDR3 spells CATSRERYSGNTIYF. CDR3 in DNA: TGTGCCACCAGCAGAGAGAGATACTCTGGAAACACCATATATTTT.

This clone has just a few counts. V and J are TRBV2 and TRBJ1-2; D ambiguous. Germline loops: CDR1 SNHLY, CDR2 FYNNEI. The CDR3 has 15 residues. V was clipped by 5 bases and J by 3 bases, with 16 bases between them. CDR3 nucleotides: TGTGCCAGCAGTCAGTATAGGCCGCAGGACTATGGCTACACCTTC. This translates into CASSQYRPQDYGYTF.

The chain couples TRBV5-6 to TRBJ2-7; 7 bases match TRBD1. Germline CDR1 is SGHDT and CDR2 is YYEEEE. The CDR3 is 15 amino acids. The V gene end was trimmed by 4 bases and the J gene end by 2 bases; junction bases not matched to a gene: 9. CDR3 nucleotides: TGTGCCAGCAGCCTTTTCACGACAGGGACCTACGAGCAGTACTTC. The encoded protein is CASSLFTTGTYEQYF.

The chain links TRBV7-9 to TRBJ2-7; the match to TRBD2 covers 12 bases. This CDR3 spans 16 amino acids. Germline CDR1 reads SEHNR; CDR2 reads FQNEAQ (reference sequence). The J segment lost 0 bases and the V segment lost 3 bases, leaving 3 bases of the junction unmatched. The CDR3 nucleotides read TGTGCCAGCAGCTTTCGACTAGCGGGGGTCTCCTACGAGCAGTACTTC. Translation gives CASSFRLAGVSYEQYF.

A word on this clone: The sample carries other DNA sequences with the same CDR3. The chain combines TRBV5-1 with TRBJ2-5; D remains ambiguous. CDR3 length: 11 residues. The V and J ends lost 2 bases and 2 bases respectively, with 1 base between them. In germline, CDR1 is SGHRS, CDR2 YFSETQ. CDR3 protein: CASSLQETQYF. The CDR3 DNA is TGCGCCAGCAGCTTACAAGAGACCCAGTACTTC.

This chain joins TRBV5-1 and TRBJ2-1, with 7 bases aligning to TRBD2. Losses at the gene ends were 4 bases for V and 10 bases for J; bases not matched to a gene: 11. Per the germline V gene, CDR1 is SGHRS and CDR2 is YFSETQ. The CDR3 sequence is 14 residues long. The CDR3 reads CASSRTLAVGEQFF. The CDR3 region has the DNA TGCGCCAGCAGCAGGACCCTAGCGGTGGGGGAGCAGTTCTTC.

This clone has just one count. The genes are TRBV7-7 and TRBJ2-1; a weak D match, TRBD2 (6 bases). The CDR3 has 13 amino acids. V was trimmed by 5 bases and J by 9 bases, leaving 14 bases between them. Germline CDR1 and CDR2: SSHAT and FNYEAQ (reference sequence). CDR3 sequence reads: CASSRDFTAEQFF. CDR3 nucleotides: TGTGCCAGCAGCCGGGACTTTACAGCTGAGCAGTTCTTC. Complete variable domain (other parts from reference TRBV7-7 and TRBJ2-1): GAGVSQSPRYKVTKRGQDVTLRCDPISSHATLYWYQQALGQGPEFLTYFNYEAQPDKSGLPSDRFSAERPEGSISTLTIQRTEQRDSAMYRCASSRDFTAEQFFGPGTRLTVL.

V and J are TRBV18 and TRBJ1-1, with unresolved D. Germline V gene lookup returns CDR1 KGHSH and CDR2 LQKENI. The CDR3 runs to 13 residues. With 4 bases removed from V and 4 bases from J, the gap between germline ends came to 10 bases. CDR3 bases: TGTGCCAGCTCACAAGGCAGTATCACTGAAGCTTTCTTT. Protein product: CASSQGSITEAFF.

The CDR3 reads CAIPQGASFANTGELFF. The CDR3 DNA reads TGTGCCATCCCACAGGGGGCATCTTTCGCGAACACCGGGGAGCTGTTTTTT. The rearrangement uses TRBV7-9 and TRBJ2-2, with 9 bases lining up with TRBD1. Trimming cost V 10 bases and J 0 bases; bases outside gene matches: 12. The length of the CDR3 is 17 residues. Germline V CDR1 and CDR2: SEHNR, FQNEAQ (reference sequence). The full variable domain, its missing parts supplied by reference TRBV7-9 and TRBJ2-2, is DTGVSQNPRHKITKRGQNVTFRCDPISEHNRLYWYRQTLGQGPEFLTYFQNEAQLEKSRLLSDRFSAERPKGSFSTLEIQRTEQGDSAMYLCAIPQGASFANTGELFFGEGSRLTVL.

The chain links TRBV27 to TRBJ2-2; D call uncertain. Germline V gene sequence: CDR1 MNHEY, CDR2 SMNVEV (reference sequence). This CDR3 spans 16 amino acids. V was trimmed by 4 bases and J by 5 bases, leaving 17 bases between them. CDR3 in amino acids: CASSSKPPKLTGELFF. Written as DNA, the CDR3 is TGTGCCAGCAGTTCGAAACCCCCTAAGCTAACCGGGGAGCTGTTTTTT.

This chain uses TRBV6-1 with TRBJ1-2; D unresolved. This CDR3 is 13 amino acids long. Germline V gives CDR1 MNHNS, CDR2 SASEGT. V lost 3 bases, J lost 7 bases, and 12 bases lay in between. The CDR3 sequence is CASSEWQWAGYTF. The CDR3 region has the DNA TGTGCCAGCAGTGAGTGGCAGTGGGCTGGCTACACCTTC.

The chain links TRBV7-7 to TRBJ2-5; TRBD2 might be the D (5 bases). The V gene lost 5 bases and the J gene lost 10 bases, with 20 bases spanning the gap. The germline CDR1 and CDR2 sequences are SSHAT and FNYEAQ (reference sequence). The CDR3 sequence is 14 residues long. The DNA of the CDR3 is TGTGCCAGCAGCGAGAGGACTGGGAATTACGACCAGTACTTC. Its translation is CASSERTGNYDQYF.

V is TRBV2 and J is TRBJ1-1, with a possible D match to TRBD1 (5 bases). CDR1 and CDR2 (germline): SNHLY, FYNNEI. This CDR3 is 16 amino acids long. Trimming pared 3 bases from V and 0 bases from J, leaving 14 bases between. This CDR3 reads CASSERQGGMNTEAFF. In DNA form, the CDR3 reads TGTGCCAGCAGTGAGAGGCAGGGCGGTATGAACACTGAAGCTTTCTTT.

The chain couples TRBV11-2 to TRBJ1-2, with D possibly matching TRBD1 (5 bases). The ends were cut back, 5 bases at V and 4 bases at J, with 17 bases in the middle. The CDR3 runs to 15 residues. Germline lookup yields CDR1 SGHAT and CDR2 FQNNGV. The CDR3 nucleotides are TGTGCCAGCAGCCCCCGGAAGGGGCCCGTCTATGGCTACACCTTC. It is translated as CASSPRKGPVYGYTF.

V usage is TRBV5-1 and J usage is TRBJ1-1; D ambiguous. CDR1 and CDR2 (germline): SGHRS, YFSETQ. The CDR3 covers 14 residues. The germline V and J ends were trimmed by 0 bases and 1 base, with 7 bases remaining between them. CDR3 nucleotide sequence: TGCGCCAGCAGCTTGGCACCAGCGAACACTGAAGCTTTCTTT. This sequence encodes CASSLAPANTEAFF.

This sequence joins TRBV5-4 and TRBJ2-7, with D maybe TRBD2 (5 bases). The CDR3 length is 12 residues. Germline CDR1 reads SGHNT; CDR2 reads YYREEE (reference sequence). Trimming stripped 0 bases from V and 5 bases from J, with 6 bases between. The CDR3 DNA reads TGTGCCAGCAGCTTGGACGGGAACGAGCAGTACTTC. The encoded protein is CASSLDGNEQYF.